This T cell receptor beta chain was profiled in a study of neurological immune-mediated disorders. Study as a whole: Multiple sclerosis patients numbered approximately 35, with approximately 31 relapsing-remitting and 3 secondary progressive. Study-wide findings and caveats: The expanded clones of different subjects shared no CDR3 amino acid sequences (suggesting private repertoires in all groups).

Germline CDR1 reads SGHRS; CDR2 reads YFSETQ. CDR3 length equals 16 residues. This clonotype has a handful of counts. Its target is not known. The junction shows a germline mismatch at one end, possibly a read error. TCRdb processed the 5' RACE reads anew with MiXCR; each CDR3 protein has one entry. Among tens of thousands of distinct CDR3 sequences, under 3.5% were seen once, and the ten largest hold 3.7%. This TCR came from a man aged 40-50 years with multiple sclerosis. The genes are TRBV5-1 and TRBJ1-6; D possibly corresponds to TRBD1 (5 bases). The sample comprised PBMCs. CDR3 in DNA: TGCGCCAGCAGCTCCGGGACCCCCACCAACAATTCAACCCTCAACTTT. Protein sequence: CASSSGTPTNNSTLNF.